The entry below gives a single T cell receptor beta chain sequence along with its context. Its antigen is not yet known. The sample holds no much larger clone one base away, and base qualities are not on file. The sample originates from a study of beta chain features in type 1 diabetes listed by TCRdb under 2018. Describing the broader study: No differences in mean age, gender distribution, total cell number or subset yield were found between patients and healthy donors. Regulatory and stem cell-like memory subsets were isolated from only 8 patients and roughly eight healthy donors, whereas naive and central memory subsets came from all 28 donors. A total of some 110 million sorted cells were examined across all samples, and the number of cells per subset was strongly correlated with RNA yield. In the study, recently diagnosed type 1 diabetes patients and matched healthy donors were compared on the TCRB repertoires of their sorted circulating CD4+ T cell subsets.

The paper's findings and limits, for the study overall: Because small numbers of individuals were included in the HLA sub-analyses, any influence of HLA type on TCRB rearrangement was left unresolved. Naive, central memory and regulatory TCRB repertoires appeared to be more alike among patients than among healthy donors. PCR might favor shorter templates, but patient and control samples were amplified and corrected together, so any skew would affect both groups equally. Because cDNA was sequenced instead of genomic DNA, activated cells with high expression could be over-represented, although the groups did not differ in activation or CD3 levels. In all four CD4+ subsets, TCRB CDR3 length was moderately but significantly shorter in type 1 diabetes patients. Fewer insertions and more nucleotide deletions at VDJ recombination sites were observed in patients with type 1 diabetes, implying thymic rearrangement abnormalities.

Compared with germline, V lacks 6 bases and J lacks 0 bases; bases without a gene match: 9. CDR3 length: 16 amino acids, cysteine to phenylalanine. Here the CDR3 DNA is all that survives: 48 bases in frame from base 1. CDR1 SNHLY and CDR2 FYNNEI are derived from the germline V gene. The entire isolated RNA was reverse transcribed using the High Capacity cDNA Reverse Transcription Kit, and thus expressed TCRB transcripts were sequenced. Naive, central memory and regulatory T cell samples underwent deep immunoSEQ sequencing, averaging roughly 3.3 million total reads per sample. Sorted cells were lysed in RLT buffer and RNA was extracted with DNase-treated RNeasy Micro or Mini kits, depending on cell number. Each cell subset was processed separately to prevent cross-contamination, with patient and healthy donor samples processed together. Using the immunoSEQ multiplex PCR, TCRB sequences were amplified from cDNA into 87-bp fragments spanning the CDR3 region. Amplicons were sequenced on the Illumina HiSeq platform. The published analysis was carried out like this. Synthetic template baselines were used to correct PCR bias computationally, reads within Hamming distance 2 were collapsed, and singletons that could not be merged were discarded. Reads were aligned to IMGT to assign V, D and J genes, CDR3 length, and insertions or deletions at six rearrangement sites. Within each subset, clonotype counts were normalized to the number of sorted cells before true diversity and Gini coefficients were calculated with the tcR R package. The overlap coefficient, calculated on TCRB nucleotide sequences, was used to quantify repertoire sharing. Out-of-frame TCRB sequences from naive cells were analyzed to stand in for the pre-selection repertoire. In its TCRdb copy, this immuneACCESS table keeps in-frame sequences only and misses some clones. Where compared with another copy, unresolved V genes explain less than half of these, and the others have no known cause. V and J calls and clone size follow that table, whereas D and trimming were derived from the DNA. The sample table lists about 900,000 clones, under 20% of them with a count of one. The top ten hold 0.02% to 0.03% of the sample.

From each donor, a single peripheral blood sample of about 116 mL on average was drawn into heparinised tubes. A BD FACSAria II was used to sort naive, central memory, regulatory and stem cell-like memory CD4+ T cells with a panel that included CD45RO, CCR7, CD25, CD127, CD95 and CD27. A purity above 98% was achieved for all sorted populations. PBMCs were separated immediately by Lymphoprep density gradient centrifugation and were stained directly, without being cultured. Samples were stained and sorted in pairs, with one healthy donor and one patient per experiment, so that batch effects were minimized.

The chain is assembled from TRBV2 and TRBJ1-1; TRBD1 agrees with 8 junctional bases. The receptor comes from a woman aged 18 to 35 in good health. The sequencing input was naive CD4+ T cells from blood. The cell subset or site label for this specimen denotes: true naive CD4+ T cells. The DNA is TGTGCCAGCAGAGGACAGGGATGGAAGTTGAACACTGAAGCTTTCTTT. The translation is CASRGQGWKLNTEAFF.